This T cell receptor beta chain was retrieved from a study of blood T cell repertoires in COVID-19. Study at large: The origin of the acute and convalescent COVID-19 samples was the United States, Italy and Spain.

Only a few counts were recorded for this clone. This CDR3 is built from 14 residues. The germline V gene encodes CDR1 MDHEN and CDR2 SYDVKM. The V end lost 7 bases, the J end lost 1 base, and 11 bases lay between the germline ends. The Seattle patients joined while their infection was active and were tracked longitudinally afterward. Study processing details: By means of reference gene primer amplification, nucleated cell counts were estimated. The table came from immunoSEQ multiplex PCR; TCRdb's copy has only in-frame clones and leaves some out. D and trimming come from the DNA, and the V and J calls and clone size come from that table. The profile covers roughly 200,000 clones, with approximately 86% appearing a single time and roughly 1.3% taken by the ten largest.

The source of this sequence is a woman aged 25 to 39 with COVID-19, enrolled during active disease. The sequenced sample consisted of peripheral blood. The J gene is TRBJ1-5, the V gene TRBV28; maybe TRBD1 (5 bases). In DNA form, the CDR3 reads TGTGCCAGCACCAGGGCGGGGAGCAATCAGCCCCAGCATTTT. This encodes CASTRAGSNQPQHF.